The rows below give T cell receptor beta chains drawn from one sample of a study of blood T cell repertoires in COVID-19. Sequencing used immunoSEQ multiplex PCR; TCRdb keeps in-frame clones, though not all of them. The sample consists of 300,000 to 350,000 clones, roughly 90% of them appearing once. Sequencing was carried out using peripheral blood. These receptors were taken from a man between 25 and 39 years old with COVID-19, enrolled during active disease. Each CDR3 is given with its conserved first and last residue. D genes are given only for firm matches. Size is omitted from some rows. Given values are once, few, many or a class for expanded clones.

clone size,J gene,D gene,V gene,CDR3 DNA,CDR3 protein
.,TRBJ1-1,TRBD1,TRBV4-2,TGTGCCAGCAGCCGGAGCCATCAGGGGGCCGTGCTGGAAGCTTTCTTT,CASSRSHQGAVLEAFF
.,TRBJ2-3,TRBD2,TRBV5-1,TGCGCCAGCAGCATGGCCGCGGGGGTGGGAACAGATACGCAGTATTTT,CASSMAAGVGTDTQYF
once,TRBJ1-6,TRBD1,TRBV2,TGTGCCAGCAGAGGGGGCGCGCCTTGGTCACCCCTCCACTTT,CASRGGAPWSPLHF
.,TRBJ2-1,.,TRBV11-3,TGTGCCAGCAGCTTAGATCAGGCCGGCAGCAGCTCCTACAATGAGCAGTTCTTC,CASSLDQAGSSSYNEQFF
.,TRBJ1-5,.,TRBV2,TGTGCCAGCAGTGAAGGTGGCGGTGGCAATCAGCCCCAGCATTTT,CASSEGGGGNQPQHF
.,TRBJ2-2,TRBD2,TRBV19,TGTGCCAGTACGAGAGGGTTTAGGCGGGAGGTAAACACCGGGGAGCTGTTTTTT,CASTRGFRREVNTGELFF
.,TRBJ1-4,.,TRBV5-3,TGTGCCAGAAGCGGCTGCAGGGTGGGGGGGCACACCACCCCGACACTTACGAATGAAAAACTGTTTTTT,CARSGCRVGGHTTPTLTNEKLFF
once,TRBJ1-1,TRBD1,TRBV9,TGTGCCAGCAGGACAGGGGCGAACACTGAAGCTTTCTTT,CASRTGANTEAFF
once,TRBJ1-6,.,TRBV7-8,TGTGCCAGCAGCTCTAGTAACTCACCCCTCCACTTT,CASSSSNSPLHF
few,TRBJ1-1,.,TRBV4-1,TGCGCCAGCAGCCACCATCCAATAAACACGGAAGCTTTCTTT,CASSHHPINTEAFF
.,TRBJ1-1,.,TRBV2,TGTGCCAGCAGTGTGAGAGGCAGGGGGAACACTGAAGCTTTCTTT,CASSVRGRGNTEAFF